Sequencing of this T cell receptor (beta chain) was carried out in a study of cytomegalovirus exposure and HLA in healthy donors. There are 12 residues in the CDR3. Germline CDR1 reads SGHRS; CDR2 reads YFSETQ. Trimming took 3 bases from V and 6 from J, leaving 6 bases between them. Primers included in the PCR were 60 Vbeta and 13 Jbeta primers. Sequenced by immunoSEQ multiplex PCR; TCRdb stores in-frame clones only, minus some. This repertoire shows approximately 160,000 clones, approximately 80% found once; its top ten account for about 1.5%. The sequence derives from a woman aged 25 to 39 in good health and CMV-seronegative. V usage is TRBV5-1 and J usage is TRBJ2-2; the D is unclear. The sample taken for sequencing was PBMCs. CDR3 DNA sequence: TGCGCCAGCAGCTACCGGGCCGGGGAGCTGTTTTTT. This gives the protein CASSYRAGELFF.